The 6 T cell receptor beta chains below all came from one sample that was sequenced in a study of beta chain features in type 1 diabetes. What was sequenced were expressed TCRB transcripts, since all of the isolated RNA had been reverse transcribed. TCRdb's table, derived via immunoSEQ multiplex PCR, lists solely in-frame clones and lacks some. The table lists under 350,000 clones, 8% of them singletons. Sample: central memory CD4+ T cells from blood. These receptors were obtained from a woman under 30 in good health.

V usage is TRBV13 and J usage is TRBJ1-1; a weak D match, TRBD1 (5 bases). Germline-derived CDR1 and CDR2 are PRHDT and FYEKMQ (reference sequence). The V end lost 5 bases, the J end lost 6 bases, and 16 bases lay between the germline ends. The CDR3 length is 14 residues. The CDR3, as DNA: TGTGCCAGCAGCCCTATGGGGCCCCTGGCTGAAGCTTTCTTT. As protein: CASSPMGPLAEAFF. Full variable domain (missing parts from reference TRBV13 and TRBJ1-1): AAGVIQSPRHLIKEKRETATLKCYPIPRHDTVYWYQQGPGQDPQFLISFYEKMQSDKGSIPDRFSAQQFSDYHSELNMSSLELGDSALYFCASSPMGPLAEAFFGQGTRLTVV.

This clone was counted a few times. This chain links TRBV4-1 with TRBJ2-2, with D unresolved. Germline V gene data show CDR1 as MGHRA and CDR2 as YSYEKL. This CDR3 has 13 amino acids. The CDR3 region has the DNA TGCGCGGGTAAGGACGCGAACACCGGGGAGCTGTTTTTT. Translating it yields CAGKDANTGELFF.

The rearrangement uses TRBV4-2 and TRBJ1-5, with 7 bases matching TRBD1. V trimming: 1 base; J trimming: 4 bases; junction bases outside the gene matches: 4. Germline assignment: CDR1 LGHNA and CDR2 YNFKEQ. The CDR3 has 15 residues. The CDR3 is CASSQGDRTNQPQHF. The DNA of the CDR3 is TGTGCCAGCAGCCAAGGGGACAGAACTAATCAGCCCCAGCATTTT.

This clone was counted between two and nine times. The chain's CDR3 is CASTRTLTEAFF. The CDR3 DNA reads as TGTGCCAGCACCAGAACCCTCACTGAAGCTTTCTTT. V usage is TRBV2 and J usage is TRBJ1-1; D ambiguous. The CDR3 runs 12 residues. Germline V gene sequence: CDR1 SNHLY, CDR2 FYNNEI. V was cut by 7 bases and J by 4 bases, with 10 bases left in between.

This chain joins TRBV7-2 and TRBJ2-2, with D possibly matching TRBD1 (5 bases). In germline, CDR1 is SGHTA, CDR2 FQGNSA. Trimming took off 5 bases at V and 7 bases at J, with 11 bases between the two ends. The CDR3 extends over 13 amino acids. CDR3 sequence (DNA): TGTGCCAGCAGCCAAGACAGTTACGGGGAGCTGTTTTTT. This sequence encodes CASSQDSYGELFF.

In its sample, this clone was seen a few times. The chain recombines TRBV7-2 with TRBJ2-3; 11 nucleotides line up with TRBD2. Germline V CDR1 and CDR2: SGHTA, FQGNSA. With V trimmed by 5 bases and J by 2 bases, 6 bases remained unmatched. This CDR3 is built from 16 residues. In DNA form, the CDR3 reads TGTGCCAGCAGCGCCCGACTAGCGGGGCTCACAGATACGCAGTATTTT. Residues: CASSARLAGLTDTQYF.